There are a few counts of the clone carrying this T cell receptor (beta chain). Antigen specificity is unknown. This CDR3 has 13 residues. V gave up 8 bases and J gave up 2 bases, with 7 bases separating them. CDR1 is MNHEY and CDR2 is SMNVEV in the germline V gene (reference sequence). The sample comes from a study of CD8 T cells in ankylosing spondylitis. General study findings and limits: The study identified a TCR beta motif of roughly eight highly homologous variants that appeared characteristic of ankylosing spondylitis blood.

TCRdb re-called the 5' RACE reads through MiXCR, storing one row per CDR3 protein. This sample has 200,000 to 250,000 distinct CDR3 sequences, with roughly 25% found just once. The chain links TRBV27 to TRBJ2-6, with a possible D match to TRBD1 (5 bases). Sample: blood, either unsorted or a sorted T cell fraction (not recorded which). This sequence originates from a male donor with ankylosing spondylitis or in good health (not recorded which). The CDR3 spells CASGATGANVLTF. DNA for the CDR3: TGTGCCAGCGGGGCGACTGGGGCCAACGTCCTGACTTTC.